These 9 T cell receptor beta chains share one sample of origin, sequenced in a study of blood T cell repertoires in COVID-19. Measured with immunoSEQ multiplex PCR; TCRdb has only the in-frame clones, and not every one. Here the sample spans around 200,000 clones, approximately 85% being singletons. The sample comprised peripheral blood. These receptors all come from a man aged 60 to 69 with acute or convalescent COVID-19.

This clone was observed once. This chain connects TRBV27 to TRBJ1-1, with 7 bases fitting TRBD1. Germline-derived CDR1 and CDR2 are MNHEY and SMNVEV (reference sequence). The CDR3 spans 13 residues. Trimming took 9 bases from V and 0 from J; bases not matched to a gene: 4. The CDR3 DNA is TGTGCCAGTGGGGACAGCATGAACACTGAAGCTTTCTTT. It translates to CASGDSMNTEAFF.

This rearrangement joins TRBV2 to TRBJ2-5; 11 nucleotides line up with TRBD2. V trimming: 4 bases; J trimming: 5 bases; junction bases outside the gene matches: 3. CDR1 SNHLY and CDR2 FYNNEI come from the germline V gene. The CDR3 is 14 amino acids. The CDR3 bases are TGTGCCAGCAGTGGACTAGCGGGATCCGAGACCCAGTACTTC. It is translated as CASSGLAGSETQYF.

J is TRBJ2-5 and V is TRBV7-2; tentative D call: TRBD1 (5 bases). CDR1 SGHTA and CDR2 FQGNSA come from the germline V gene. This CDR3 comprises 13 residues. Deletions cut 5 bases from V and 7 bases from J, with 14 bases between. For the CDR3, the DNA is TGTGCCAGCAGCCCAGGACAAGTCGTGACCCAGTACTTC. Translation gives CASSPGQVVTQYF.

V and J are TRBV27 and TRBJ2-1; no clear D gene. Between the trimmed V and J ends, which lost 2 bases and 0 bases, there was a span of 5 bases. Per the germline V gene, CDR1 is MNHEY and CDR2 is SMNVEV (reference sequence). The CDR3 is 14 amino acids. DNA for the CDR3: TGTGCCAGCAGTTTACTCAGCTCCTACAATGAGCAGTTCTTC. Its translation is CASSLLSSYNEQFF.

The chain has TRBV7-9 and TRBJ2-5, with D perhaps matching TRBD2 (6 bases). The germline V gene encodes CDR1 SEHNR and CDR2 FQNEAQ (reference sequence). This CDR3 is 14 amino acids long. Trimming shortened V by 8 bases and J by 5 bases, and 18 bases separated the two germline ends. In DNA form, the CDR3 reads TGTGCCAGCGTAAGCGGAGGGGTTTGGGAGACCCAGTACTTC. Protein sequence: CASVSGGVWETQYF.

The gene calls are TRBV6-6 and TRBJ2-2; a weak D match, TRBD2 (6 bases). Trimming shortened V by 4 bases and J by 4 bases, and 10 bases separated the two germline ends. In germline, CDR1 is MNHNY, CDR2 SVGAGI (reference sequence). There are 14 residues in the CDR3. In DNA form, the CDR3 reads TGTGCCAGCAGTTTCGGGAGCCTCACCGGGGAGCTGTTTTTT. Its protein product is CASSFGSLTGELFF.

The CDR3 DNA is TGTGCCAGTAGTATATCGCAGGTTAGGGGCACTGAAGCTTTCTTT. Translated, it gives CASSISQVRGTEAFF. V gene TRBV19 combines with J gene TRBJ1-1; D might be TRBD1 (5 bases). Trimming removed 2 bases from V and 4 bases from J, with 14 bases in between. Germline values: CDR1 LNHDA, CDR2 SQIVND (reference sequence). The CDR3 runs to 15 residues.

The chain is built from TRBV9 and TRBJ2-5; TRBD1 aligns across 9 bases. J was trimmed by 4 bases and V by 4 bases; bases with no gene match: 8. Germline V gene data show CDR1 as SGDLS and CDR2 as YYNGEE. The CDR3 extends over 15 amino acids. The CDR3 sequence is CASSKGQGSAETQYF. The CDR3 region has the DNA TGTGCCAGCAGCAAAGGACAGGGGTCAGCAGAGACCCAGTACTTC.

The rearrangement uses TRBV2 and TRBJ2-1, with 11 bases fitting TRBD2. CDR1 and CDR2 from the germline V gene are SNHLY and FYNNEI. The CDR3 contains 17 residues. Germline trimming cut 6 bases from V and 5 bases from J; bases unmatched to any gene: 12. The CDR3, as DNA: TGTGCCAGCAGGCCATACTCTAGCGGGAGGACCAACAATGAGCAGTTCTTC. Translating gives CASRPYSSGRTNNEQFF.